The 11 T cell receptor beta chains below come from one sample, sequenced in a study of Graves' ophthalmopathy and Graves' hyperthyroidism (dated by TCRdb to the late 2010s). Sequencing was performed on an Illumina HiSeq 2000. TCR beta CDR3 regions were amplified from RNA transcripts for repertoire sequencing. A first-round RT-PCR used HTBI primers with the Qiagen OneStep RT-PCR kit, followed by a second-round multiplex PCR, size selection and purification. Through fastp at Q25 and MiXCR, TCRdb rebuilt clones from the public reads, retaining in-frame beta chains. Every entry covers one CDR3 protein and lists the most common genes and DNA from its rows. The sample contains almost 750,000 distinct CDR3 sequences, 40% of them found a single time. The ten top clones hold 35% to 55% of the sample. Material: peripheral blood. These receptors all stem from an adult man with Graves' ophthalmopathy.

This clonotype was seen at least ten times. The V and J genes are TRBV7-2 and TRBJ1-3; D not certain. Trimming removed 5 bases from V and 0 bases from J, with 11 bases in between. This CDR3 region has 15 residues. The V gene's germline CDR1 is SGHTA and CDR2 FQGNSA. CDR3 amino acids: CASSVRASSGNTIYF. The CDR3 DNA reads TGTGCCAGCAGCGTCCGGGCTAGCTCTGGAAACACCATATATTTT.

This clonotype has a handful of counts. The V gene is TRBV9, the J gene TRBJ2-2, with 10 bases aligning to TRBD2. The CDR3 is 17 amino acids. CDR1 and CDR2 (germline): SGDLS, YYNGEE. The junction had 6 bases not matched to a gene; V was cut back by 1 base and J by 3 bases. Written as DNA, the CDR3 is TGTGCCAGCAGCGTAAGGGGGCTAGCGGGGGACACCGGGGAGCTGTTTTTT. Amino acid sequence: CASSVRGLAGDTGELFF.

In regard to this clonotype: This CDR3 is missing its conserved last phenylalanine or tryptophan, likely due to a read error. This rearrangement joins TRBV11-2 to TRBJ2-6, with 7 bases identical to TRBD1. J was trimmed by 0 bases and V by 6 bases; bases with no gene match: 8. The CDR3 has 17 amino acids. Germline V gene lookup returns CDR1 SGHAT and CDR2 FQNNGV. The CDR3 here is CASSLGAGGSGANVLTS. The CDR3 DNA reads TGTGCCAGCAGTCTCGGTGCAGGGGGCTCTGGGGCCAACGTCCTGACTTCC.

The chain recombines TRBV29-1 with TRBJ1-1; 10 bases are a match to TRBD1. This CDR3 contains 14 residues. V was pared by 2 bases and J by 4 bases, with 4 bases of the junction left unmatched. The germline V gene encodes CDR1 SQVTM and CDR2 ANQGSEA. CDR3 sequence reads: CSVESGTGVTEAFF. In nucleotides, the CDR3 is TGCAGCGTTGAATCTGGGACAGGGGTCACTGAAGCTTTCTTT.

In DNA, the CDR3 is TGTGCCAGCTCCACAATTTGGGACAGGAGGAACACTGAAGCTTTCTTT. Translating it yields CASSTIWDRRNTEAFF. The chain recombines TRBV25-1 with TRBJ1-1, with TRBD1 matching 8 bases. Germline CDR1 reads MGHDK; CDR2 reads SYGVNS. This CDR3 region has 16 residues. V was pared by 8 bases and J by 1 base, with 12 bases of the junction left unmatched.

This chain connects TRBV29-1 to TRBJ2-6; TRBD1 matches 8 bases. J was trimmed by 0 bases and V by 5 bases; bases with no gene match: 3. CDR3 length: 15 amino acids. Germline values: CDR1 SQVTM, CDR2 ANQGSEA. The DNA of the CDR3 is TGCAGCGTTAATACAGGGGGCTCTGGGGCCAACGTCCTGACTTTC. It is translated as CSVNTGGSGANVLTF.

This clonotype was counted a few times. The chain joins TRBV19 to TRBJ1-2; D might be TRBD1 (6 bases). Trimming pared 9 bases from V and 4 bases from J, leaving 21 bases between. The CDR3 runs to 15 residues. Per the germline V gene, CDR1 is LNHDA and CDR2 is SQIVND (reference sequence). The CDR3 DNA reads TGTGCCAGCTTCGCAATAACGACAGGATCCTATGGCTACACCTTC. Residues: CASFAITTGSYGYTF.

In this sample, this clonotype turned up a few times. The CDR3 nucleotides read TGCAGTGCTCCCCAGTTACGTACGGGAACGGCGTGGGGCTACACCTTC. This codes for CSAPQLRTGTAWGYTF. This chain connects TRBV20-1 to TRBJ1-2; D not resolved. V was pared by 5 bases and J by 8 bases, with 27 bases between. In germline, CDR1 is DFQATT, CDR2 SNEGSKA (reference sequence). The CDR3 runs to 16 residues.

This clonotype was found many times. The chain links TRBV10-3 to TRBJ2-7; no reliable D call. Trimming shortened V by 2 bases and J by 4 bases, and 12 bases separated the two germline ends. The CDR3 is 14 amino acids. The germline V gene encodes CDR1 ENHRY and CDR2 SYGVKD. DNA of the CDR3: TGTGCCATCAGTGAGGGATCAACAGATTACGAGCAGTACTTC. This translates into CAISEGSTDYEQYF.

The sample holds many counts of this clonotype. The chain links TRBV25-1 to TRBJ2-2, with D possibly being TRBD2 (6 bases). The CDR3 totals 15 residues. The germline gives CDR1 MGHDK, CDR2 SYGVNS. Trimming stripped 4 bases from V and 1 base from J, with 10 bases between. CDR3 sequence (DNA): TGTGCCAGCAGTGGCGGGGCAGGGAACACCGGGGAGCTGTTTTTT. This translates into CASSGGAGNTGELFF.

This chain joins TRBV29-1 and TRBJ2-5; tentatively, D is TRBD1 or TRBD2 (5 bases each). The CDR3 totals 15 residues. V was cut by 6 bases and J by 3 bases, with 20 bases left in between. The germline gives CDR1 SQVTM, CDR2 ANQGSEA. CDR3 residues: CSVEKTGAGKETQYF. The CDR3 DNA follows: TGCAGCGTCGAAAAAACCGGGGCAGGGAAAGAGACCCAGTACTTC.